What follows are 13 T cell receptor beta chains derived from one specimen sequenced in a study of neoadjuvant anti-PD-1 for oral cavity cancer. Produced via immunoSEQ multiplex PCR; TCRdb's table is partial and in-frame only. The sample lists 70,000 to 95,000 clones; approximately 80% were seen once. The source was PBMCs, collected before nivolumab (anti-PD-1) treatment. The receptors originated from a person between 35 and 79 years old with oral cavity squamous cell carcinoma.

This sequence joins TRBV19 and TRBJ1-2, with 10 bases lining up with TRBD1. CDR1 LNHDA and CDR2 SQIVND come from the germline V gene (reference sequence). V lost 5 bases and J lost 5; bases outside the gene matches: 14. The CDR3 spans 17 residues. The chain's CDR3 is CASSPPSTGGTRYGYTF. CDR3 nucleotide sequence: TGTGCCAGTAGTCCCCCTTCGACAGGGGGCACGAGGTATGGCTACACCTTC.

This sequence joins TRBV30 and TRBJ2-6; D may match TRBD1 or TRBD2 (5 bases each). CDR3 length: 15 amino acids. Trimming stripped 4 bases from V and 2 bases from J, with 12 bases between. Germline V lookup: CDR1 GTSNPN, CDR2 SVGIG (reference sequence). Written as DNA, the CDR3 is TGTGCCTGGATTTTCGGGGCGGCTGGGGCCAACGTCCTGACTTTC. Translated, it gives CAWIFGAAGANVLTF.

CDR3 protein: CASSEGAGVGGYTF. The DNA of the CDR3 is TGTGCCAGCAGTGAAGGGGCAGGGGTTGGTGGCTACACCTTC. V gene TRBV6-1 combines with J gene TRBJ1-2, with D possibly matching TRBD1 (6 bases). V was trimmed by 1 base and J by 7 bases, leaving 13 bases between them. CDR1 MNHNS and CDR2 SASEGT come from the germline V gene. The CDR3 consists of 14 residues.

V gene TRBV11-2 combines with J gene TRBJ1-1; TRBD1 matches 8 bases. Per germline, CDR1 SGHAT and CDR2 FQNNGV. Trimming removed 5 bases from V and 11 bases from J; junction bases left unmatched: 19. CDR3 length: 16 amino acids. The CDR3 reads CASSPEGRGLRGEAFF. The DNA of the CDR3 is TGTGCCAGCAGCCCAGAGGGCAGGGGGCTTCGGGGTGAGGCTTTCTTT. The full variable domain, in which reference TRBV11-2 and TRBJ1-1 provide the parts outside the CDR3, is EAGVAQSPRYKIIEKRQSVAFWCNPISGHATLYWYQQILGQGPKLLIQFQNNGVVDDSQLPKDRFSAERLKGVDSTLKIQPAKLEDSAVYLCASSPEGRGLRGEAFFGQGTRLTVV.

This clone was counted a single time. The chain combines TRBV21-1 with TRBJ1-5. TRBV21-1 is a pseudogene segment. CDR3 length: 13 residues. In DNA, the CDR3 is TGTGCCAGCAGCATGGGACGGAATCAGCCCCAGCATTTT. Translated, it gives CASSMGRNQPQHF.

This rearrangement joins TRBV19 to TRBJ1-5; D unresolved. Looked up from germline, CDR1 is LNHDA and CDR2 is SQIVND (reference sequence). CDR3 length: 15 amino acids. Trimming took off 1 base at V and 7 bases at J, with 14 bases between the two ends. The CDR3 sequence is CASSIVGIKTQPQHF. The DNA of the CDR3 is TGTGCCAGTAGTATAGTTGGGATCAAGACACAGCCCCAGCATTTT.

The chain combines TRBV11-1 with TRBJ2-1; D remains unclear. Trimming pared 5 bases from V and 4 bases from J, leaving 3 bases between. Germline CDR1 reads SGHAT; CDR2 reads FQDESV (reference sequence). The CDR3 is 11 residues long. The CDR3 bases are TGTGCCAGCAGCCCTTACAATGAGCAGTTCTTC. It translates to CASSPYNEQFF. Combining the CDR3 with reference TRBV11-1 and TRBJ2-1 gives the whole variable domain EAEVAQSPRYKITEKSQAVAFWCDPISGHATLYWYRQILGQGPELLVQFQDESVVDDSQLPKDRFSAERLKGVDSTLKIQPAELGDSAMYLCASSPYNEQFFGPGTRLTVL.

CDR3 residues: CASSGTRQNYGYTF. The CDR3 DNA reads TGTGCCAGCAGTGGGACGCGACAAAACTATGGCTACACCTTC. The genes are TRBV25-1 and TRBJ1-2; D is undetermined. CDR1 and CDR2 (germline): MGHDK, SYGVNS. The CDR3 has 14 amino acids. V gave up 4 bases and J gave up 2 bases, with 11 bases separating them.

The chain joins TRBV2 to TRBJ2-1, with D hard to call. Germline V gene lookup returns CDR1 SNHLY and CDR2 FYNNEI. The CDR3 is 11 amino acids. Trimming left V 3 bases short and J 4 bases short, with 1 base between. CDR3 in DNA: TGTGCCAGCAGTGAGTACAATGAGCAGTTCTTC. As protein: CASSEYNEQFF.

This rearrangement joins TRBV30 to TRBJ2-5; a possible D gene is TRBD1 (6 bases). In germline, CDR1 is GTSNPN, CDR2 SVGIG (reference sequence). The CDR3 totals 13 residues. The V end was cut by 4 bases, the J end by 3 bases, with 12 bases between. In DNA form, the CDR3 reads TGTGCCTGGAACCGGGACACAAAAGAGACCCAGTACTTC. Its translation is CAWNRDTKETQYF. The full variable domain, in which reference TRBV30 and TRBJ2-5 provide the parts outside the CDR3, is SQTIHQWPATLVQPVGSPLSLECTVEGTSNPNLYWYRQAAGRGLQLLFYSVGIGQISSEVPQNLSASRPQDRQFILSSKKLLLSDSGFYLCAWNRDTKETQYFGPGTRLLVL.

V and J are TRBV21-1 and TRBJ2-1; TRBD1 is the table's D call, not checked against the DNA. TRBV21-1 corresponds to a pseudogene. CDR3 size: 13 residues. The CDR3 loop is CASSPRTVNEQFF. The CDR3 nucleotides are TGTGCCAGCAGCCCTCGGACAGTCAATGAGCAGTTCTTC.

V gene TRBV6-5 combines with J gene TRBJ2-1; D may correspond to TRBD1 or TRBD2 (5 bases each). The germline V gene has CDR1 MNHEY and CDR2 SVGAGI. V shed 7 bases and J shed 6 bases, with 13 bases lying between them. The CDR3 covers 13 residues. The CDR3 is CASTHTGGNEQFF. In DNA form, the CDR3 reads TGTGCCAGCACCCATACAGGAGGCAATGAGCAGTTCTTC.

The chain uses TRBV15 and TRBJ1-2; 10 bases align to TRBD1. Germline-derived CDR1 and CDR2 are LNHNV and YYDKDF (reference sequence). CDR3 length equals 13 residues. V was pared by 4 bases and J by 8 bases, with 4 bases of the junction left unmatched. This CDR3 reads CATSKDRGQGYTF. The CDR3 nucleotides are TGTGCCACCAGCAAAGACAGGGGGCAAGGCTACACCTTC.